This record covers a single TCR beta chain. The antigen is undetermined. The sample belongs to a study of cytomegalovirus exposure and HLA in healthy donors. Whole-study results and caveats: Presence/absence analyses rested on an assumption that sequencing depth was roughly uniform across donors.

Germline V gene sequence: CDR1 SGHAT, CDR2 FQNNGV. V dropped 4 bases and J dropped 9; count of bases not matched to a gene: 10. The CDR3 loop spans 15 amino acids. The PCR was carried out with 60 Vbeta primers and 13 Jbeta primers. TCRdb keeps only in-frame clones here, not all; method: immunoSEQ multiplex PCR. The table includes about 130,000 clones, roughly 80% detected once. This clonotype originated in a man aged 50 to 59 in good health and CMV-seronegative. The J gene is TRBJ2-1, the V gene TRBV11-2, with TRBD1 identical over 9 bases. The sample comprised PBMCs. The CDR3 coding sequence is TGTGCCAGCAGCTCATACAGGGGGCGTACGGGTGAGCAGTTCTTC. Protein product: CASSSYRGRTGEQFF.